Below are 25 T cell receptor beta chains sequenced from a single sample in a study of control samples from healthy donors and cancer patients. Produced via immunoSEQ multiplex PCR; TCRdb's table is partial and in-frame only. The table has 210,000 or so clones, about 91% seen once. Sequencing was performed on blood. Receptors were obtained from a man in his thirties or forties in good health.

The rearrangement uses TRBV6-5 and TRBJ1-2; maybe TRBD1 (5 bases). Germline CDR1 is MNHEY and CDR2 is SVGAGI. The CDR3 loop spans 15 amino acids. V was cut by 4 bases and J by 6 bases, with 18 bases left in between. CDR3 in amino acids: CASSFSFQGNNGYTF. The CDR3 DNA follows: TGTGCCAGCAGTTTCTCCTTTCAGGGAAATAATGGCTACACCTTC.

CDR3 sequence: CASSFTGNMGEKLFF. Here the CDR3 DNA reads TGTGCCAGCAGCTTTACCGGGAATATGGGGGAAAAACTGTTTTTT. The chain joins TRBV7-8 to TRBJ1-4; D call uncertain. Trimming removed 3 bases from V and 8 bases from J, with 16 bases in between. The CDR3 has 15 residues. The germline V gene has CDR1 SGHVS and CDR2 FQNEAQ. Supplemented by reference TRBV7-8 and TRBJ1-4, the full variable domain reads GAGVSQSPRYKVAKRGQDVALRCDPISGHVSLFWYQQALGQGPEFLTYFQNEAQLDKSGLPSDRFFAERPEGSVSTLKIQRTQQEDSAVYLCASSFTGNMGEKLFFGSGTQLSVL.

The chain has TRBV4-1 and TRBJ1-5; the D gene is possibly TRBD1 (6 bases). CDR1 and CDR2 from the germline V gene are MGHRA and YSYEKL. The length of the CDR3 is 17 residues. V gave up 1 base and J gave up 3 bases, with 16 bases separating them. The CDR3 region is CASSQVLQRGINQPQHF. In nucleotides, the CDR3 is TGCGCCAGCAGCCAAGTCTTACAGAGGGGGATCAATCAGCCCCAGCATTTT.

The CDR3 coding sequence is TGTGCCAGCAGTCAGCGATCTCGCCGAGGCTACACCTTC. This codes for CASSQRSRRGYTF. V gene TRBV6-5 combines with J gene TRBJ1-2, with D hard to call. CDR1 and CDR2 from the germline V gene are MNHEY and SVGAGI. The V end lost 5 bases, the J end lost 8 bases, and 15 bases lay between the germline ends. This CDR3 region has 13 residues.

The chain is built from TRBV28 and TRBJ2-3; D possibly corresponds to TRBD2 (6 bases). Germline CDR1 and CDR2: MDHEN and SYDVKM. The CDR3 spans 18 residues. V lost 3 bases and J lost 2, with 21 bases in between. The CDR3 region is CASSFGLGGVQITDTQYF. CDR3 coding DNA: TGTGCCAGCAGTTTTGGGTTAGGAGGGGTCCAGATCACAGATACGCAGTATTTT. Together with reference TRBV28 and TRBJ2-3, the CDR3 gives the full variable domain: DVKVTQSSRYLVKRTGEKVFLECVQDMDHENMFWYRQDPGLGLRLIYFSYDVKMKEKGDIPEGYSVSREKKERFSLILESASTNQTSMYLCASSFGLGGVQITDTQYFGPGTRLTVL.

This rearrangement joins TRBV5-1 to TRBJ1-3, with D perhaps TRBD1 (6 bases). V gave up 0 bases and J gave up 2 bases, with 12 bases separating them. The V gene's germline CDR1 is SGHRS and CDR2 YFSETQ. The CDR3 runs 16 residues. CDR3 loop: CASSLEGKGAGNTIYF. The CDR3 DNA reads TGCGCCAGCAGCTTGGAAGGGAAGGGGGCTGGAAACACCATATATTTT.

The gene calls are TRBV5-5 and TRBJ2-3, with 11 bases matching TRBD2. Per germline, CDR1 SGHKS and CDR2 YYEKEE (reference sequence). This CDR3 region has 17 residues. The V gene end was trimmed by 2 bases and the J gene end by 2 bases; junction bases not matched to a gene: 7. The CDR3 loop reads CASSFLLAGAITDTQYF. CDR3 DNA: TGTGCCAGCAGCTTTCTACTAGCGGGGGCTATCACAGATACGCAGTATTTT.

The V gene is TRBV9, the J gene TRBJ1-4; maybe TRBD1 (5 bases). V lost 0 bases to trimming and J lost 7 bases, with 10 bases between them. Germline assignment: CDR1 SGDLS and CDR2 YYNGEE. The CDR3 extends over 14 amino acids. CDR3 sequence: CASSVGSGFEKLFF. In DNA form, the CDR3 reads TGTGCCAGCAGCGTAGGTTCAGGGTTTGAAAAACTGTTTTTT.

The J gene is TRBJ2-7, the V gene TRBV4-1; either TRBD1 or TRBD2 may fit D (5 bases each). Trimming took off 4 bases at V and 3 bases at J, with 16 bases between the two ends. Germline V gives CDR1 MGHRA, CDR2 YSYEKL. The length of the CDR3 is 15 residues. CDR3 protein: CASSLYSGTIYEQYF. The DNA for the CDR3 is TGCGCCAGCAGCCTCTACTCCGGGACGATCTACGAGCAGTACTTC.

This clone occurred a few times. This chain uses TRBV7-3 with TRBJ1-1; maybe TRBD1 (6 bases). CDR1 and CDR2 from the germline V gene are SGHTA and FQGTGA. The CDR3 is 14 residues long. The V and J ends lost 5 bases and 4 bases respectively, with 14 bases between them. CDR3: CASSHRVEGTEAFF. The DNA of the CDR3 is TGTGCCAGCAGCCACAGGGTGGAGGGCACTGAAGCTTTCTTT.

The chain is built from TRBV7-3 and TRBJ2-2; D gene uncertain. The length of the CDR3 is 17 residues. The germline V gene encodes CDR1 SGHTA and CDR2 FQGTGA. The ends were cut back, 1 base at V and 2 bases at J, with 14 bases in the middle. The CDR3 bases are TGTGCCAGCAGCTTAAAGCCGGGTCCGTCTAACACCGGGGAGCTGTTTTTT. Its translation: CASSLKPGPSNTGELFF.

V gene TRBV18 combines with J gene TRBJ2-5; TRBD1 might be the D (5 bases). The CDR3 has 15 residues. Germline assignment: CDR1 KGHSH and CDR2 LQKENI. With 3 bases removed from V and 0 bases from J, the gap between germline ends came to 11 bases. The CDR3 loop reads CASSPPGPYQETQYF. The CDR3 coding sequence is TGTGCCAGCTCACCCCCAGGGCCGTACCAAGAGACCCAGTACTTC.

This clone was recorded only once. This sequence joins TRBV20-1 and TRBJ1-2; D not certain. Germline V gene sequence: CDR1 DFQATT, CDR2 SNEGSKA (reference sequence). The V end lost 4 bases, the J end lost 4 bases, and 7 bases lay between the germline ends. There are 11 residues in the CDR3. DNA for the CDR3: TGCAGTGCTACGTGGACCTATGGCTACACCTTC. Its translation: CSATWTYGYTF.

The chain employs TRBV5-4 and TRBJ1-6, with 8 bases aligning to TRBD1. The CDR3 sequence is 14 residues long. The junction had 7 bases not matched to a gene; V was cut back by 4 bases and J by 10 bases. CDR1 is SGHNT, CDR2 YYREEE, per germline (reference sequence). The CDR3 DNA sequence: TGTGCCAGCAGCGTACAGGGGGTCCGGTCACCCCTCCACTTT. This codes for CASSVQGVRSPLHF.

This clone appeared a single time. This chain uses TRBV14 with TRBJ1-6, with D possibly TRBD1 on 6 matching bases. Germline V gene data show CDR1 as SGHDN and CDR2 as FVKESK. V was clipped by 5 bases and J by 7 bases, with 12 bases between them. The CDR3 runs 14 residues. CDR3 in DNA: TGTGCCAGCAGCTATAACAGGGACAATTCACCCCTCCACTTT. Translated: CASSYNRDNSPLHF.

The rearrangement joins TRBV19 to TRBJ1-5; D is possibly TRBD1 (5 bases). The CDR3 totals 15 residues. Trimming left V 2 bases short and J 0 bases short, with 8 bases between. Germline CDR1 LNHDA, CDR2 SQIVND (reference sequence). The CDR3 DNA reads TGTGCCAGTAGTATATCCAGGGATAGCAATCAGCCCCAGCATTTT. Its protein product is CASSISRDSNQPQHF.

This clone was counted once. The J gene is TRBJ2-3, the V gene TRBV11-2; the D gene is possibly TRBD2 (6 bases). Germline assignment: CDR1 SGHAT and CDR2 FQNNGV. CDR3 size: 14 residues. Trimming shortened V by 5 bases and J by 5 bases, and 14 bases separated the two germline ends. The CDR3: CASSRAGFQDTQYF. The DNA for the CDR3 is TGTGCCAGCAGCCGAGCGGGCTTTCAAGATACGCAGTATTTT. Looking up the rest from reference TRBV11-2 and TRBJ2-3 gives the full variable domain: EAGVAQSPRYKIIEKRQSVAFWCNPISGHATLYWYQQILGQGPKLLIQFQNNGVVDDSQLPKDRFSAERLKGVDSTLKIQPAKLEDSAVYLCASSRAGFQDTQYFGPGTRLTVL.

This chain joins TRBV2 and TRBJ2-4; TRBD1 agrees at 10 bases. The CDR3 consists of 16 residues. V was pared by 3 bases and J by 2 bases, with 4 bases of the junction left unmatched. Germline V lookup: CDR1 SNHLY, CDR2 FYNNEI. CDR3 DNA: TGTGCCAGCAGTGAGACAGGGGGCGCCTCCAAAAACATTCAGTACTTC. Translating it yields CASSETGGASKNIQYF. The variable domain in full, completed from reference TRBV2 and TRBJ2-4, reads EPEVTQTPSHQVTQMGQEVILRCVPISNHLYFYWYRQILGQKVEFLVSFYNNEISEKSEIFDDQFSVERPDGSNFTLKIRSTKLEDSAMYFCASSETGGASKNIQYFGAGTRLSVL.

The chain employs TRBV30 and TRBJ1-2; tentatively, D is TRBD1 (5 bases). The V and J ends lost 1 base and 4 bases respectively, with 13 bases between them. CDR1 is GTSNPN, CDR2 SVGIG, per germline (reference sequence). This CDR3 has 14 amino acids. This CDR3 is CAWSDRGSTYGYTF. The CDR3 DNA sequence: TGTGCCTGGAGTGATCGGGGCTCGACCTATGGCTACACCTTC.

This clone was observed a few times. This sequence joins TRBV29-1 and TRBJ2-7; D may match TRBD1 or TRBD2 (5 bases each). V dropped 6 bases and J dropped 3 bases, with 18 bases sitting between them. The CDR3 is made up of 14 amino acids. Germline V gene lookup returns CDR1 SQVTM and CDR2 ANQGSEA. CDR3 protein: CSVTTGTSGYEQYF. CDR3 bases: TGCAGCGTAACGACCGGGACGTCGGGCTACGAGCAGTACTTC.

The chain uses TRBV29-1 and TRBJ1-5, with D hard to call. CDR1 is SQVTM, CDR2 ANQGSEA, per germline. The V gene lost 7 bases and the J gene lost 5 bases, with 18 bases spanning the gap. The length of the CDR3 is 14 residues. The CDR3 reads CSAPALGLHQPQHF. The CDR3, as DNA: TGCAGCGCCCCTGCCCTAGGGCTGCATCAGCCCCAGCATTTT.

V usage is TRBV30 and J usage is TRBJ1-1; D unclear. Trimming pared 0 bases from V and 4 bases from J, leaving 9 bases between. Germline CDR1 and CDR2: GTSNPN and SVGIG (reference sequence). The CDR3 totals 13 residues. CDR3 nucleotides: TGTGCCTGGAGTGTACTAGGGCCCACTGAAGCTTTCTTT. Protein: CAWSVLGPTEAFF.

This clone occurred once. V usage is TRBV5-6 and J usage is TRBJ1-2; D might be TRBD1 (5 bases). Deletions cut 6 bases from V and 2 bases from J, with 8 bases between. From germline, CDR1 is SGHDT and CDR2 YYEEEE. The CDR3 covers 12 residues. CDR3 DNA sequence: TGTGCCAGCAATCGGGGGAACTATGGCTACACCTTC. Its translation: CASNRGNYGYTF.

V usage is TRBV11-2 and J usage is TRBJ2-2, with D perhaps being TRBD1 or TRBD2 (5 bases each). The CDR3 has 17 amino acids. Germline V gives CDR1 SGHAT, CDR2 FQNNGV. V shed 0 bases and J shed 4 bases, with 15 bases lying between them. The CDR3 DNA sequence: TGTGCCAGCAGCTTAGAACCCCCTCGGGGCGGCACCGGGGAGCTGTTTTTT. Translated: CASSLEPPRGGTGELFF.

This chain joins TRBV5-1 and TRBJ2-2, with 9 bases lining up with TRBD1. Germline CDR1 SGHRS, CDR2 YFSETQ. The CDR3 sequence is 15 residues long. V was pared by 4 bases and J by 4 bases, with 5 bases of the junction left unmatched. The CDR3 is CASSLGTGPTGELFF. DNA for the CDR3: TGCGCCAGCAGCCTAGGGACAGGGCCCACCGGGGAGCTGTTTTTT.